This TCR beta chain was identified during a study of molecular identifiers for immune sequencing clone quantification. Findings and caveats of the study: Clones above 20 RNA copies contained over 98% of effector molecules but under 1% of naive ones.

Preparation of the bulk TCR libraries relied on previously described methods and listed TCR primers. TCRdb re-analysed the PCR reads in MiXCR, keeping a single row per CDR3 protein. This sample has roughly 630,000 distinct CDR3 sequences, with 25% found just once. CD8+CD4-CCR7+CD45RA+ sorting gave the naive CD8 T cells. Germline V gene sequence: CDR1 MNHEY, CDR2 SMNVEV (reference sequence). There are 12 residues in the CDR3. For this clonotype: Its specificity is unknown. Mismatch with germline at one junction end may stem from a read error.

The sample consisted of naive CD8+ T cells from blood, with Jurkat cell RNA spiked in. The subset here: FACS-sorted CD8+CD4-CCR7+CD45RA+ naive T cells. This TCR was recovered from a human donor in good health. Some libraries in this study had Jurkat cell RNA spiked in. The chain has TRBV27 and TRBJ1-1; D ambiguous. The CDR3 DNA reads as TGTGCCAGCAGCGGCCTAAGGTCTGAAACTTTCTTT. Translation: CASSGLRSETFF.